Below, one TCR beta chain is given with its context. This record belongs to a study of radiotherapy plus CTLA-4 blockade in lung cancer. The CDR3 runs to 14 residues. Unmatched junction bases numbered 6, after V lost 8 bases and J lost 1 base. Per the germline V gene, CDR1 is MGHDK and CDR2 is SYGVNS. Lung cancer patients with chemo-refractory metastatic non-small-cell disease were given focal radiation plus CTLA-4 blockade with ipilimumab. Repertoires were generated with immunoSEQ multiplex PCR, while TCRdb's copy carries only in-frame clones and drops some. In the table there are 40,000 to 50,000 clones, roughly 75% of which are singletons.

The chain recombines TRBV25-1 with TRBJ1-1; 8 nucleotides match TRBD1. The receptor was derived from a human donor with non-small cell lung cancer who had stable disease on radiotherapy plus ipilimumab. The sequences come from peripheral blood, collected from a patient treated with radiotherapy plus ipilimumab. The CDR3 bases are TGTGCCAGCCACGACAGGGGAAAGAACACTGAAGCTTTCTTT. Its protein product is CASHDRGKNTEAFF.